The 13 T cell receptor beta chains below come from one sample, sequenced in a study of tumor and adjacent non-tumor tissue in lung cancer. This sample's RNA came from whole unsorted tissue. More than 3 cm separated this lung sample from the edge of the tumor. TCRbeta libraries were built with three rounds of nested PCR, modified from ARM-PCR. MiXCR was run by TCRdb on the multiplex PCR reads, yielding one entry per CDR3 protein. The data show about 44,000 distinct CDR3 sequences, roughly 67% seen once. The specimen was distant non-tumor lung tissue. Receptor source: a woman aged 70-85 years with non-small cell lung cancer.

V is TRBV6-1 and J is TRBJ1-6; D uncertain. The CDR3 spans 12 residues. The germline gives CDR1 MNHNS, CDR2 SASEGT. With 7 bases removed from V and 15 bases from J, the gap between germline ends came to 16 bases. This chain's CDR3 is CASNDGSSLLHF. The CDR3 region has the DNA TGTGCCAGCAATGACGGTAGTTCCCTCCTCCACTTT.

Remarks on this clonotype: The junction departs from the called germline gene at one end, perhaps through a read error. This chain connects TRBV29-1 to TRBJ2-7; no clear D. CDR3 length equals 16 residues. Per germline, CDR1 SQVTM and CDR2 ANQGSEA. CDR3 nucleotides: TGCAGCGTTGAAAATTCGGGCAGTAGTGGATCCTACGAGCAGTACTTT. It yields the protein CSVENSGSSGSYEQYF.

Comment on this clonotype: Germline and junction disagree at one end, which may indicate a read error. In DNA, the CDR3 is TGCGCCGGCAGCCACCCCCTGAACGCTGAAGCTTTCTTT. This translates into CAGSHPLNAEAFF. The chain couples TRBV4-1 to TRBJ1-1, with D unclear. The CDR3 length is 13 residues. The germline V gene encodes CDR1 MGHRA and CDR2 YSYEKL.

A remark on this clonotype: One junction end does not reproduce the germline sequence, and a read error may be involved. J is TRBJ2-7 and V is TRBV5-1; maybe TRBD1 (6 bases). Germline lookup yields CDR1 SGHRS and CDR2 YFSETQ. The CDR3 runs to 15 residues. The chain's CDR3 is CASSLGPGDGYEQYF. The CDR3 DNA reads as TGTGCCAGCAGCTTGGGTCCAGGGGACGGCTACGAGCAGTACTTC.

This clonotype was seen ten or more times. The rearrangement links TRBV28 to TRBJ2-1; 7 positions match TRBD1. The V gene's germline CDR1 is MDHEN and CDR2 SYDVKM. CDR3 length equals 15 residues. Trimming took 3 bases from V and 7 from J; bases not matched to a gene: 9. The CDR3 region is CASSLPRGGLNEQFF. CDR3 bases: TGTGCCAGCAGTTTGCCGCGAGGGGGCTTGAATGAGCAGTTCTTC.

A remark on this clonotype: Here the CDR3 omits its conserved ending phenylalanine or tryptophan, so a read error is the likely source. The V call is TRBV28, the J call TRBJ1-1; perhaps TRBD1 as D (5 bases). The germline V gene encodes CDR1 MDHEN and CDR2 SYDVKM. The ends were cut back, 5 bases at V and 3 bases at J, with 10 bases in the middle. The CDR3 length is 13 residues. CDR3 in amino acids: CASSEQVDTEAFS. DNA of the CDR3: TGTGCCAGCAGTGAACAGGTGGACACTGAAGCTTTCTCT.

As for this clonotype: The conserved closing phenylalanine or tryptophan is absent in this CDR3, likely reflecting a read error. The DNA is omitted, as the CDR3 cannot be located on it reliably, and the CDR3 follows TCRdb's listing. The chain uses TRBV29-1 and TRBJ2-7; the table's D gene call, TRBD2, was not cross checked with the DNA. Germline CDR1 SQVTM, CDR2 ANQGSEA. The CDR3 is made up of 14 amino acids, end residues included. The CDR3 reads CSVDSGTSSYEQYS.

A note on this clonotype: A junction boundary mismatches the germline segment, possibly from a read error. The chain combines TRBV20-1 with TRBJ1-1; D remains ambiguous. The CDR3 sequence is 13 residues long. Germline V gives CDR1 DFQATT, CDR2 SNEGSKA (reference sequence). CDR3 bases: TGCAGTGCTAGAAAGCCGGCGAACATTGAAGCTTTCTTT. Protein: CSARKPANIEAFF.

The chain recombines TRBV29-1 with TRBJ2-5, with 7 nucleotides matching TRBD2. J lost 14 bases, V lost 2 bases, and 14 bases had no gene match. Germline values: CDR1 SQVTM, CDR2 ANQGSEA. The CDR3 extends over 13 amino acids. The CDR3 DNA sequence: TGCAGCGTTGAAATGGTGGGGGGGGAGATCCAATACTTC. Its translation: CSVEMVGGEIQYF.

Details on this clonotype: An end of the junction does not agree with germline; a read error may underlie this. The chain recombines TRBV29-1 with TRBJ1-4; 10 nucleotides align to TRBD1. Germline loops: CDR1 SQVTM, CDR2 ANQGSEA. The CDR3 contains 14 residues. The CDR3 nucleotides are TGCAGTATCGGACAGGGGGGGACCAATGAAGAACTGTTTTTT. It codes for CSIGQGGTNEELFF. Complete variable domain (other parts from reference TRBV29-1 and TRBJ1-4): SAVISQKPSRDICQRGTSLTIQCQVDSQVTMMFWYRQQPGQSLTLIATANQGSEATYESGFVIDKFPISRPNLTFSTLTVSNMSPEDSSIYLCSIGQGGTNEELFFGSGTQLSVL.

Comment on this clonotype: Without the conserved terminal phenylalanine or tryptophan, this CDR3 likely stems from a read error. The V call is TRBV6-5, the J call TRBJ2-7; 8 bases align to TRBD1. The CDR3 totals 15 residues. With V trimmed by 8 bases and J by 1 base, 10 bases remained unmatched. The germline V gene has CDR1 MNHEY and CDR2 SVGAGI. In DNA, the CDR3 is TGTGCCAGCTGTAGGGACAGGAGCCCTTCCTACGAGCAGTACTCC. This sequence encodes CASCRDRSPSYEQYS.

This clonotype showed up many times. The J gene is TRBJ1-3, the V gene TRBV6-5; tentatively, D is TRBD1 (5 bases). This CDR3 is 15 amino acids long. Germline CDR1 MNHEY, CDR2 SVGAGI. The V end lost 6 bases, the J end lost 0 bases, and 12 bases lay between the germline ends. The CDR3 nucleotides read TGTGCCAGCAGCCGGGACCGCAGCTCTGGAAACACCATATATTTT. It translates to CASSRDRSSGNTIYF.

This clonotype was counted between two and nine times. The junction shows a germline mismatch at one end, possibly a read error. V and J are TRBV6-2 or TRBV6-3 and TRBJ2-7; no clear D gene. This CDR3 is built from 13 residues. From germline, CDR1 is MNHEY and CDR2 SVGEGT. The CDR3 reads CASSPTSIYEQCF. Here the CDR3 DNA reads TGTGCTAGCAGTCCGACTTCTATCTACGAGCAGTGCTTC.